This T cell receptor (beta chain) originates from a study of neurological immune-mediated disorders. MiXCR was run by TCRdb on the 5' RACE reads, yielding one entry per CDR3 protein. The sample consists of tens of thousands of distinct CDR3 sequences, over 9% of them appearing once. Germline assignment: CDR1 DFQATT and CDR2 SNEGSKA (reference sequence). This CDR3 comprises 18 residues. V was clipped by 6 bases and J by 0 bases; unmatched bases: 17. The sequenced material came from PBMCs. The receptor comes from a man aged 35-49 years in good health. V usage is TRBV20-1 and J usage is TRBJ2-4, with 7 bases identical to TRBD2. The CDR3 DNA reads TGCAGTGCCCCTCGACTAGCAGGAGGGCTATTAGCCAAAAACATTCAGTACTTC. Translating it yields CSAPRLAGGLLAKNIQYF.